This T cell receptor beta chain was sequenced during a study of CD8+CD57+ T cells in acquired aplastic anemia. Study overall: Each DNA sample taken from sorted CD4+ and CD8+ cells came to roughly 3.5 ug on average.

Genomic DNA constituted the template upon which TCR beta VDJ and CDR3 profiling was performed. Using its own MiXCR run on the reads, TCRdb lists one record per CDR3 protein. The repertoire holds 350,000 to 450,000 distinct CDR3 sequences, 65% to 75% seen once, with approximately 3.8% in the top ten. Looked up from germline, CDR1 is SGHTA and CDR2 is FQGNSA. CDR3 length equals 15 residues. J lost 13 bases, V lost 5 bases, and 18 bases had no gene match. The chain is built from TRBV7-2 and TRBJ1-2; 8 bases are a match to TRBD1. Sequencing was carried out using sorted CD4+, CD8+, or CD8+CD57+ T cells (not recorded which) from PBMCs. The clonotype comes from a human donor in good health, serving as a control. The CDR3 sequence: CASSPDPGGANAPTF. CDR3 sequence (DNA): TGTGCCAGCAGCCCTGACCCAGGGGGCGCGAATGCACCCACCTTC. Full variable domain (remainder filled in from reference TRBV7-2 and TRBJ1-2): GAGVSQSPSNKVTEKGKDVELRCDPISGHTALYWYRQSLGQGLEFLIYFQGNSAPDKSGLPSDRFSAERTGGSVSTLTIQRTQQEDSAVYLCASSPDPGGANAPTFGSGTRLTVV.